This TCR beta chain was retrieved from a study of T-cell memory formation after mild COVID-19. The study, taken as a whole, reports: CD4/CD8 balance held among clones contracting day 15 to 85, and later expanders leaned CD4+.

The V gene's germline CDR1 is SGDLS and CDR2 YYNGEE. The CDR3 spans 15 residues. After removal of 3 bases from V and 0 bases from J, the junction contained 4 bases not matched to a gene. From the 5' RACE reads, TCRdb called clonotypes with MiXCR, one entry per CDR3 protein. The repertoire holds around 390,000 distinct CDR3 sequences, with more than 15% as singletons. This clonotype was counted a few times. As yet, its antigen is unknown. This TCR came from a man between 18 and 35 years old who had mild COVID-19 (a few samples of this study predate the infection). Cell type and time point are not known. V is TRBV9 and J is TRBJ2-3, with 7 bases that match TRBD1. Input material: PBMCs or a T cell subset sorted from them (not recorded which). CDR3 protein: CASSDGDRSTDTQYF. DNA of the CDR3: TGTGCCAGCAGCGATGGGGACAGAAGCACAGATACGCAGTATTTT.